Below are 12 T cell receptor beta chains sequenced from a single sample in a study of T cells after yellow fever vaccination. A single record per CDR3 protein comes from TCRdb applying MiXCR to the 5' RACE reads. In the table there are approximately 300,000 distinct CDR3 sequences, around 7.3% of which are singletons. Sequenced here: PBMCs, sampled roughly 47 days after the first yellow fever vaccination. Receptors were obtained from a young man who received the YFV17D yellow fever vaccine.

CDR3 loop: CASSQSWGANTEAFF. The CDR3 nucleotides are TGTGCCAGCAGCCAATCTTGGGGGGCGAACACTGAAGCTTTCTTT. J is TRBJ1-1 and V is TRBV14, with D possibly matching TRBD1 (6 bases). The CDR3 loop spans 15 amino acids. The germline gives CDR1 SGHDN, CDR2 FVKESK. The V gene lost 2 bases and the J gene lost 1 base, with 11 bases spanning the gap.

In its sample, this clonotype was seen many times. The CDR3: CASSFLDGGSGSGNTIYF. The DNA for the CDR3 is TGCGCCAGCAGCTTTCTGGACGGAGGGTCGGGTTCTGGAAACACCATATATTTT. The chain is built from TRBV5-1 and TRBJ1-3; D is undetermined. V lost 2 bases and J 1 base, leaving 19 bases between the germline ends. The CDR3 is 18 amino acids. Per germline, CDR1 SGHRS and CDR2 YFSETQ.

This clonotype has a handful of counts. The V call is TRBV4-1, the J call TRBJ2-3, with unresolved D. Per germline, CDR1 MGHRA and CDR2 YSYEKL. The CDR3 is 16 residues long. V gave up 0 bases and J gave up 0 bases, with 10 bases separating them. The CDR3 bases are TGCGCCAGCAGCCAAGATCCGGGTAGGAGCACAGATACGCAGTATTTT. It yields the protein CASSQDPGRSTDTQYF.

This clonotype has a handful of counts. The J gene is TRBJ2-7, the V gene TRBV6-5; TRBD1 matches at 7 bases. This CDR3 comprises 15 residues. V was clipped by 5 bases and J by 5 bases; unmatched bases: 12. CDR1 is MNHEY, CDR2 SVGAGI, per germline. CDR3: CASSNTDRHTDEQYF. DNA of the CDR3: TGTGCCAGCAGTAACACGGACAGGCACACTGACGAGCAGTACTTC.

This CDR3 reads CASSLRKSTDTQYF. As DNA, the CDR3 is TGTGCCAGCAGCTTGAGGAAGAGCACAGATACGCAGTATTTT. The chain links TRBV7-2 to TRBJ2-3; no clear D gene. The CDR3 loop spans 14 amino acids. Germline CDR1 reads SGHTA; CDR2 reads FQGNSA. V lost 3 bases and J 0 bases, leaving 7 bases between the germline ends.

This chain links TRBV5-5 with TRBJ2-1; 12 nucleotides match TRBD2. V shed 3 bases, J shed 6 bases, and the junction held 10 bases outside the gene matches. The CDR3 spans 17 residues. Germline V gene sequence: CDR1 SGHKS, CDR2 YYEKEE (reference sequence). CDR3 in amino acids: CASSSPIKLAGGNEQFF. In DNA form, the CDR3 reads TGTGCCAGCAGCTCGCCAATAAAACTAGCGGGGGGCAATGAGCAGTTCTTC.

This clonotype was seen repeatedly, ten times or more. The chain links TRBV9 to TRBJ2-3; no clear D gene. This CDR3 has 13 amino acids. The germline V gene encodes CDR1 SGDLS and CDR2 YYNGEE. V was clipped by 2 bases and J by 4 bases, with 8 bases between them. CDR3 nucleotide sequence: TGTGCCAGCAGCGTCCACCCCGCAGATACGCAGTATTTT. This sequence encodes CASSVHPADTQYF.

Only one count was recorded for this clonotype. The chain carries TRBV10-3 and TRBJ1-1; tentatively, D is TRBD1 (6 bases). The CDR3 covers 15 residues. V lost 5 bases, J lost 9 bases, and 22 bases lay in between. In germline, CDR1 is ENHRY, CDR2 SYGVKD. The CDR3 loop is CAISLNRQVQAKAFF. DNA of the CDR3: TGTGCCATCAGTCTAAATCGACAGGTGCAGGCTAAAGCTTTCTTT.

CDR3 amino acids: CASSLGGQTQYF. For the CDR3, the DNA is TGTGCCAGCAGCTTGGGGGGACAGACGCAGTATTTT. J is TRBJ2-3 and V is TRBV7-9, with D tentatively TRBD1 (7 bases). CDR3 size: 12 residues. Germline V CDR1 and CDR2: SEHNR, FQNEAQ (reference sequence). V was clipped by 3 bases and J by 9 bases, with 10 bases between them.

The chain joins TRBV20-1 to TRBJ2-1; D possibly corresponds to TRBD2 (7 bases). This CDR3 spans 16 amino acids. Deletions cut 2 bases from V and 4 bases from J, with 18 bases between. Germline-derived CDR1 and CDR2 are DFQATT and SNEGSKA (reference sequence). CDR3 sequence: CSARKLGGGLYNEQFF. The CDR3 bases are TGCAGTGCTAGAAAGCTGGGGGGGGGCCTTTACAATGAGCAGTTCTTC.

The chain recombines TRBV27 with TRBJ1-1, with 10 bases identical to TRBD1. This CDR3 is 15 amino acids long. The germline CDR1 and CDR2 sequences are MNHEY and SMNVEV (reference sequence). J was trimmed by 5 bases and V by 3 bases; bases with no gene match: 6. The CDR3 loop reads CASSFSGTGDTEAFF. The CDR3 DNA reads TGTGCCAGCAGTTTTTCCGGGACAGGGGATACTGAAGCTTTCTTT.

V and J are TRBV20-1 and TRBJ2-1; 8 bases fit TRBD2. V was clipped by 2 bases and J by 2 bases; unmatched bases: 8. The CDR3 length is 16 residues. Per the germline V gene, CDR1 is DFQATT and CDR2 is SNEGSKA (reference sequence). The CDR3 here is CSARNSGGGAYNEQFF. The CDR3 DNA reads as TGCAGTGCTAGAAACAGCGGGGGCGGGGCCTACAATGAGCAGTTCTTC.